The rows below give T cell receptor beta chains drawn from one sample of a study of Ad26.COV2.S vaccination and SARS-CoV-2 variants. Assay: immunoSEQ multiplex PCR; the TCRdb copy retains only in-frame clones and omits some. This table has around 250,000 clones, over 75% appearing once. Sequencing was performed on peripheral blood, taken in a trial of Ad26.COV2.S vaccine versus placebo. Every receptor here comes from a person between 18 and 59 years old who received the Ad26.COV2.S COVID-19 vaccine or a placebo. CDR3s include the opening cysteine and the closing phenylalanine or tryptophan. Each record gives: clone size, J gene, D gene, V gene, CDR3 protein, CDR3 DNA. A D gene is named only where the DNA matches it firmly. Clone size is shown for a subset of rows, as once, few, many or a class of expanded clone.

.	TRBJ2-3	.	TRBV6-5	CASRWGQVADTQYF	TGTGCCAGCAGATGGGGGCAGGTAGCAGATACGCAGTATTTT
.	TRBJ1-2	.	TRBV6-1	CASSEALAQVYGYTF	TGTGCCAGCAGTGAAGCGCTGGCGCAAGTGTATGGCTACACCTTC
.	TRBJ2-1	.	TRBV30	CAEGVGNEQFF	TGTGCGGAGGGGGTTGGGAATGAGCAGTTCTTC
.	TRBJ1-2	TRBD1	TRBV2	CASSGKTGTGDYGYTF	TGTGCCAGCAGCGGGAAGACCGGGACAGGAGACTATGGCTACACCTTC
.	TRBJ2-3	TRBD2	TRBV18	CASSLGLAGDTQYF	TGTGCCAGCTCACTGGGACTAGCGGGGGATACGCAGTATTTT
.	TRBJ2-2	.	TRBV5-1	CASSLGGLNTGELFF	TGCGCCAGCAGCTTGGGGGGGCTTAACACCGGGGAGCTGTTTTTT
.	TRBJ1-1	.	TRBV7-9	CASSLEGGTEAFF	TGTGCCAGCAGCTTAGAGGGGGGGACTGAAGCTTTCTTT
.	TRBJ1-1	.	TRBV5-1	CASSLNWGTEAFF	TGCGCCAGCAGCTTGAATTGGGGCACTGAAGCTTTCTTT
.	TRBJ1-2	.	TRBV27	CASKGPSGGANYGYTF	TGTGCCAGCAAGGGTCCTAGCGGGGGCGCTAACTATGGCTACACCTTC
.	TRBJ1-2	TRBD1	TRBV28	CASSSGQGGGYTF	TGTGCCAGCAGTTCCGGACAGGGAGGAGGCTACACCTTC
.	TRBJ2-5	.	TRBV29-1	CSVATGSETQYF	TGCAGCGTTGCTACAGGGTCGGAGACCCAGTACTTC
.	TRBJ2-7	TRBD1	TRBV4-1	CASSRQGNTYEQYF	TGCGCCAGCAGCAGACAGGGTAACACCTACGAGCAGTACTTC
.	TRBJ2-3	.	TRBV21-1	CASSPRLVGTTDTQYF	TGTGCCAGCAGCCCTAGACTAGTTGGGACCACAGATACGCAGTATTTT
.	TRBJ1-2	.	TRBV18	CASSPAVRRGTF	TGTGCCAGCTCACCCGCAGTTCGAAGGGGTACCTTC
.	TRBJ1-1	.	TRBV19	CASSISGNTEAFF	TGTGCCAGTAGTATCTCAGGGAACACTGAAGCTTTCTTT
.	TRBJ2-2	TRBD1	TRBV29-1	CSAGGTGISGELFF	TGCAGCGCCGGGGGGACAGGGATTAGCGGGGAGCTGTTTTTT
.	TRBJ2-5	.	TRBV3-1/TRBV3-2	CASSRTQAVQETQYF	TGTGCCAGCAGTCGTACGCAGGCGGTCCAAGAGACCCAGTACTTC
.	TRBJ1-2	.	TRBV4-1	CASSPRTEDGYTF	TGCGCCAGCAGCCCCCGGACCGAGGATGGCTACACCTTC
once	TRBJ1-2	.	TRBV6-2/TRBV6-3	CASSYSINYGYTF	TGTGCCAGCAGTTACTCGATCAACTATGGCTACACCTTC
few	TRBJ1-5	.	TRBV19	CASPKGDLNQPQHF	TGTGCCTCCCCCAAGGGGGACCTCAATCAGCCCCAGCATTTT
.	TRBJ2-1	.	TRBV4-1	CASSQPPGRLSYNEQFF	TGCGCCAGCAGCCAGCCGCCAGGCCGACTCAGCTACAATGAGCAGTTCTTC
.	TRBJ2-1	TRBD2	TRBV5-1	CASRGGLKAYNEQFF	TGCGCCAGCCGGGGGGGACTTAAAGCCTACAATGAGCAGTTCTTC
.	TRBJ2-1	.	TRBV2	CASSAPDTLSYNEQFF	TGTGCCAGCAGTGCCCCGGACACCCTCTCCTACAATGAGCAGTTCTTC
.	TRBJ2-3	TRBD2	TRBV5-1	CASSLILLADSTDTQYF	TGCGCCAGCAGCTTGATATTACTAGCGGATAGCACAGATACGCAGTATTTT
.	TRBJ1-2	.	TRBV3-1/TRBV3-2	CASSTREVARSSTTF	TGTGCCAGCAGCACCCGAGAGGTGGCCAGGTCCTCTACTACCTTC
.	TRBJ1-3	.	TRBV12-3/TRBV12-4	CASSLFSGNTIYF	TGTGCCAGCAGTTTATTCTCTGGAAACACCATATATTTT
.	TRBJ2-2	.	TRBV7-2	CASSRPFGELFF	TGTGCCAGCAGCCGCCCCTTCGGGGAGCTGTTTTTT
.	TRBJ1-1	.	TRBV6-6	CASSYSTGGEAFF	TGTGCCAGCAGTTACTCGACCGGGGGCGAAGCTTTCTTT
.	TRBJ2-3	.	TRBV6-1	CASSEGLSPDTQYF	TGTGCCAGCAGTGAGGGGCTTAGTCCAGATACGCAGTATTTT
.	TRBJ1-2	.	TRBV12-3/TRBV12-4	CASSLNRYGYTF	TGTGCCAGCAGTTTAAATCGCTATGGCTACACCTTC
few	TRBJ2-7	.	TRBV4-1	CASSQDSRGVTYEQYF	TGCGCCAGCAGCCAAGATAGCAGGGGAGTTACCTACGAGCAGTACTTC
.	TRBJ2-7	TRBD2	TRBV5-1	CASSALPGLAGGEQYF	TGCGCCAGCAGCGCGTTGCCGGGACTAGCGGGAGGCGAGCAGTACTTC